This T cell receptor (beta chain) is from a study of healthy donors' naive CD4 and CD8 T cells (dated by TCRdb to 2015 to 2017). Background for the entire study: Donor selection covered three age groups (20-25, 40-50 and 60-70 years) with six people in each, and the resulting cohort had a mean age of approximately 45 and was half female. For TCR alpha, a new primer set was designed to cover all functional IMGT alpha gene variants, and all other steps followed the beta-chain workflow. To examine how TCR variation is linked to lineage commitment, the study sequenced rearranged TCR alpha and beta chains from naive CD4+ and CD8+ T cells. Peripheral blood mononuclear cells were obtained from 15 to 20 unrelated, healthy individuals. Donors were HLA-typed by sequencing at HLA-A, -B, -C, -DRB1, -DQB1 and -DPB1 using the SBTexcellerator protocol, an ABI3130xl analyzer and SBTengine software. Beyond this particular receptor, the publication reports: Most V and J gene segments were reportedly biased between naive CD4+ and CD8+ cells, consistently across donors and independent of HLA genotype. Possible repertoire bias from homeostatic proliferation of naive T cells was not directly addressed. Around 12% of the variance in CD4/CD8 propensity appeared to be explained jointly by V genes, J genes and CDR3 charge, in a largely additive manner. Because the alpha and beta chains were sequenced in bulk, pairing them was not possible, and so effects of the combined chains went unevaluated. In both chains, CD4+ lineage was associated with a positively charged CDR3 and CD8+ lineage with a negatively charged CDR3.

TCRdb records 454 GS FLX Titanium as the sequencer. A previously published linear amplification protocol was used to build TCR libraries from roughly 480 ng of total RNA. Sequencing was carried out on the Roche/454 Genome Sequencer using Titanium chemistry. Processing in the source paper ran as follows. From a few of the healthy donors, 78,498 rearranged TCR alpha transcripts were sequenced. Duplicate transcripts were dropped, and unique TCR clonotypes were identified by the CDR3 junction according to IMGT nomenclature. Using logistic regression in R 2.13.0, the researchers modeled CD4 versus CD8 status as a function of V and J genes, with an adjustment for donor effects and a Bonferroni correction for multiple testing. TCRdb applied fastp at Q25 and MiXCR to the public reads, then kept only in-frame beta chains. Rows with one shared CDR3 protein collapse into an entry with the most common genes and DNA. It is TCRdb's table, rather than the study itself, that gives the V and J calls and clone size. For this sample the table gives about 180,000 distinct CDR3 sequences, of which around 70% were detected only once. The top ten clonotypes cover 2% to 2.5% of the sample.

Details on this clonotype: Its recognized antigen is unknown. Base qualities are not recorded, but no much larger clone differs from it by a single base.

Cells with a CD4+CD8-CD45RO-CD45RA+ profile were isolated by FACS and defined as naive CD4+ T cells, and those with a CD8+CD4-CD45RA+CD27bright profile were defined as naive CD8+ T cells. Sorting used antibodies against CD4 (RPA-T4), CD8 (SK1), CD27 (O323), CD45RA (HI100) and CD45RO (UCHL1). The junction shows trimming of 1 base on V and 3 bases on J, plus 18 bases between the germline ends. The germline V gene provides CDR1 LGHNA and CDR2 YSLEER. The CDR3 spans 17 residues, from the cysteine through the phenylalanine. Only the CDR3 part of the read is kept: 51 bases, read in frame from the first base.

The receptor was isolated from a pool of human donors in good health; the sample pools cells from several healthy donors. The V and J segments used are TRBV4-3 and TRBJ1-1; the D gene is possibly TRBD1, with 6 bases matching. Sequencing was carried out using naive CD4+ and CD8+ T cells sorted from blood, pooled from several donors. The cell subset or site label on this specimen signifies: FACS-sorted naive CD4+ (CD45RO-CD45RA+) and naive CD8+ (CD45RA+CD27bright) T cells. The CDR3 region: CASSQGGLGGEDTEAFF. At the DNA level, the sequence is TGCGCCAGCAGCCAAGGTGGGCTCGGGGGCGAGGACACTGAAGCTTTCTTT.